This TCR beta chain was profiled in a study of T-cell memory formation after mild COVID-19. General study results and limits: A second wave expanding day 15 to 37 was CD4+-biased; contracting clones were balanced.

This clonotype was picked up a small number of times. Its antigen is currently unknown. The length of the CDR3 is 14 residues. The V end lost 1 base, the J end lost 1 base, and 9 bases lay between the germline ends. In germline, CDR1 is SGHNT, CDR2 YYREEE (reference sequence). UMIs and sample barcodes were carried by the TCR alpha and TCR beta cDNA libraries that 5'RACE produced using constant-segment primers. TCRdb re-derived calls from the 5' RACE reads in MiXCR, one entry per CDR3 protein. Of 35,000 to 50,000 distinct CDR3 sequences listed, over 5% are singletons. V and J are TRBV5-4 and TRBJ2-7; D is unclear. Sequences were obtained from PBMCs or a T cell subset sorted from them (not recorded which). This receptor was taken from an adult who had mild COVID-19 (a few samples of this study predate the infection). Cell type and time point are not known. CDR3 amino acids: CASSLRDGSYEQYF. The CDR3 nucleotides are TGTGCCAGCAGCTTGCGCGACGGATCCTACGAGCAGTACTTC.